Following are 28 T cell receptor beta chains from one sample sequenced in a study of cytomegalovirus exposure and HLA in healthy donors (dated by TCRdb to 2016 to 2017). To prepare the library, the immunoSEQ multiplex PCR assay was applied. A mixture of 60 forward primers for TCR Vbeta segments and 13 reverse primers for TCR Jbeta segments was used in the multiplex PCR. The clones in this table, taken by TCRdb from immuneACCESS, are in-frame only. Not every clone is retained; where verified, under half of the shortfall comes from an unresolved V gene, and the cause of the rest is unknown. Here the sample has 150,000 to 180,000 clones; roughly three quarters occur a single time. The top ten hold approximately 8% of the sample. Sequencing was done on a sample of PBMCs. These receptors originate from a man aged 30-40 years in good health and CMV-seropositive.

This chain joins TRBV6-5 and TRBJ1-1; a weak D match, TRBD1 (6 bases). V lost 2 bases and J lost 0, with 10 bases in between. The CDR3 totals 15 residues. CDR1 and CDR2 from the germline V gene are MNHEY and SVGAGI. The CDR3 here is CASSYGAGVNTEAFF. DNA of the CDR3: TGTGCCAGCAGTTACGGGGCAGGGGTGAACACTGAAGCTTTCTTT.

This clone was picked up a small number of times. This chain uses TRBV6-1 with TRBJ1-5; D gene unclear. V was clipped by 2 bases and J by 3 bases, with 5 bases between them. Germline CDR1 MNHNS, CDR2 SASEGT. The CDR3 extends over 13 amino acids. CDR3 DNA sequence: TGTGCCAGCAGTGAACTGTTCAATCAGCCCCAGCATTTT. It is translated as CASSELFNQPQHF.

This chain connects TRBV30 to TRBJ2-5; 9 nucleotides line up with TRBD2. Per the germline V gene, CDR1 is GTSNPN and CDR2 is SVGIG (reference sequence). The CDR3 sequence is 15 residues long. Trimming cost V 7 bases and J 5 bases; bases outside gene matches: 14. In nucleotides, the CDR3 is TGTGCCTCCCAGCCCGGGACTAGCCTTCGGGAGACCCAGTACTTC. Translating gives CASQPGTSLRETQYF.

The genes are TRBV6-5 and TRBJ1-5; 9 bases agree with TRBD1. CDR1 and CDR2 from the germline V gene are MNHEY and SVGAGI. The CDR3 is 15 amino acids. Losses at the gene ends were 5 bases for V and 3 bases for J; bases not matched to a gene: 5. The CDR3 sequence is CASSHDRGFNQPQHF. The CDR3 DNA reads TGTGCCAGCAGTCACGACAGGGGGTTCAATCAGCCCCAGCATTTT.

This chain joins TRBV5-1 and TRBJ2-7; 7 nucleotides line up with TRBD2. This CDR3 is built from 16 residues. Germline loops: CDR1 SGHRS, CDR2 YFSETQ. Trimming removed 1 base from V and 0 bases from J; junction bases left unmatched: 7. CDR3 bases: TGCGCCAGCAGCTTGTCGCTAGCGGTGAGCTCCTACGAGCAGTACTTC. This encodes CASSLSLAVSSYEQYF.

The CDR3 DNA sequence: TGTGCCAGCAGTGACCCCGGACAGTACTACGAGCAGTACTTC. Translating it yields CASSDPGQYYEQYF. This sequence joins TRBV25-1 and TRBJ2-7; a weak D match, TRBD1 (6 bases). The CDR3 is made up of 14 amino acids. Germline values: CDR1 MGHDK, CDR2 SYGVNS. Trimming shortened V by 3 bases and J by 3 bases, and 12 bases separated the two germline ends.

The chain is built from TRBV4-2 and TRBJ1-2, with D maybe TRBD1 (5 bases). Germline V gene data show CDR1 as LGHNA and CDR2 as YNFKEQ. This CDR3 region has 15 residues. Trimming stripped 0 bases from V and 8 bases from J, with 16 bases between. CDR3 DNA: TGTGCCAGCAGCCAAGATGGGCCTATCGCAGGGGGCTACACCTTC. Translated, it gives CASSQDGPIAGGYTF.

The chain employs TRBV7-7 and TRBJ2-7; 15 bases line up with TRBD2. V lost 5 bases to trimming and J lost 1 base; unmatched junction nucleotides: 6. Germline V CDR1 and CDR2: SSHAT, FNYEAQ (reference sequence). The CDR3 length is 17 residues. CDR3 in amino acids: CASSPGLAGGRSYEQYF. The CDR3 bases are TGTGCCAGCAGCCCGGGACTAGCGGGGGGCCGGTCCTACGAGCAGTACTTC.

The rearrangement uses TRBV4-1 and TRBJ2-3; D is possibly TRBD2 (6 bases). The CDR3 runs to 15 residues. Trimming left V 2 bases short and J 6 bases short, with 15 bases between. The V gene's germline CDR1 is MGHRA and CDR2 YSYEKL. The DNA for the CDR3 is TGCGCCAGCAGCCAACTAGCGCAGTGGGGGGATACGCAGTATTTT. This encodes CASSQLAQWGDTQYF.

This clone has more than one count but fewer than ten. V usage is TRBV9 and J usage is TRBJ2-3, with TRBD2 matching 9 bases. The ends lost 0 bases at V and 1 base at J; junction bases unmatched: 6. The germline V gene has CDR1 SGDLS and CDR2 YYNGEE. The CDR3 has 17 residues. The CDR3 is CASSVAGLAGRTDTQYF. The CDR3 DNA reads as TGTGCCAGCAGCGTAGCTGGCCTAGCGGGGCGCACAGATACGCAGTATTTT.

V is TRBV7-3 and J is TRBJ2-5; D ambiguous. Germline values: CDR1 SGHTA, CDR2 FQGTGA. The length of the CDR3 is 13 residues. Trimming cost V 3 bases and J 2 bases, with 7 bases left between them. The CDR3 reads CASSLVRQETQYF. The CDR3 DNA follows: TGTGCCAGCAGCTTGGTCAGACAAGAGACCCAGTACTTC.

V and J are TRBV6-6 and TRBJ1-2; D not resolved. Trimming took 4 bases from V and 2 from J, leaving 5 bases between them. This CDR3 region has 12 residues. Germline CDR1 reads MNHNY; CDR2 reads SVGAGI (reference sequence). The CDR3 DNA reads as TGTGCCAGCAGTTTAGAAAACTATGGCTACACCTTC. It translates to CASSLENYGYTF.

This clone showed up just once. CDR3 in DNA: TGTGCCAGCAGCACAGCCCCGGGGGGACTCACAGATACGCAGTATTTT. It encodes CASSTAPGGLTDTQYF. The rearrangement links TRBV5-4 to TRBJ2-3, with 7 bases lining up with TRBD2. Trimming cost V 4 bases and J 2 bases; bases outside gene matches: 10. This CDR3 contains 16 residues. Germline V gene lookup returns CDR1 SGHNT and CDR2 YYREEE (reference sequence).

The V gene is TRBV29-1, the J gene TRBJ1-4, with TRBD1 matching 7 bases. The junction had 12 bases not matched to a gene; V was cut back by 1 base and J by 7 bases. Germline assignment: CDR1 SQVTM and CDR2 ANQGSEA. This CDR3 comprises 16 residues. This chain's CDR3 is CSVEARDSPVSEKLFF. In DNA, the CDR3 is TGCAGCGTTGAAGCCCGGGACAGTCCTGTAAGTGAAAAACTGTTTTTT.

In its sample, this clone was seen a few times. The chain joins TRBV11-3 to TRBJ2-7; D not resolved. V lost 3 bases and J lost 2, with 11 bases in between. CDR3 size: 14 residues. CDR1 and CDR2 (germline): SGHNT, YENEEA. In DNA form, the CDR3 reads TGTGCCAGCAGCTTGAGCCATGGAGCCTACGAGCAGTACTTC. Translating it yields CASSLSHGAYEQYF.

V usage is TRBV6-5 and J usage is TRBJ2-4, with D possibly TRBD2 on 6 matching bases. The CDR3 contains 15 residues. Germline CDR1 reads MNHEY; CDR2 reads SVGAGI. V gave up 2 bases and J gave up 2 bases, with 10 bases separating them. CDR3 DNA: TGTGCCAGCAGTTACGGAACTAGCACCAAAAACATTCAGTACTTC. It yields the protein CASSYGTSTKNIQYF.

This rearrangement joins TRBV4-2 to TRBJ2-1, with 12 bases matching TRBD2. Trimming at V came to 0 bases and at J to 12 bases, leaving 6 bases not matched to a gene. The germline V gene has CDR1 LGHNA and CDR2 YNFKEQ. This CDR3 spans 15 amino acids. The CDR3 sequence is CASSQELAGGTGQFF. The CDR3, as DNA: TGTGCCAGCAGCCAAGAACTAGCGGGGGGTACGGGGCAGTTCTTC.

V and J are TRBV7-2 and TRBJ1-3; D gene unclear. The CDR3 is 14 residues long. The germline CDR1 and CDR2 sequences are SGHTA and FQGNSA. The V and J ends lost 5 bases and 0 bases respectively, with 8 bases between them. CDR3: CASSPSRSGNTIYF. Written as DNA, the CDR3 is TGTGCCAGCAGCCCGAGCCGCTCTGGAAACACCATATATTTT.

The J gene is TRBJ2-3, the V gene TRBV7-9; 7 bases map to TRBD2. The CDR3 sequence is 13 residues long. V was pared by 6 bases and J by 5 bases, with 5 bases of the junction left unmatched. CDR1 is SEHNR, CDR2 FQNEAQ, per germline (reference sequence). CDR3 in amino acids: CASSLGGKDTQYF. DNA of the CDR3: TGTGCCAGCAGTCTGGGGGGGAAAGATACGCAGTATTTT.

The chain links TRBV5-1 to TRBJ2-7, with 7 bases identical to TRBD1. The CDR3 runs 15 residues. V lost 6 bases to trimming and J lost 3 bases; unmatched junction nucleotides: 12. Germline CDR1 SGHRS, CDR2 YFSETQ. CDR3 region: CASTRTYRGIYEQYF. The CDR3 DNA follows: TGCGCCAGCACCCGCACCTACAGGGGAATCTACGAGCAGTACTTC.

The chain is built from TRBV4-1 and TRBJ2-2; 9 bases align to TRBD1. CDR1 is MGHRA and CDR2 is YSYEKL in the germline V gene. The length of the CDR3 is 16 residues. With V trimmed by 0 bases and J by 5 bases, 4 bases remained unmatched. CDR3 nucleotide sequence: TGCGCCAGCAGCCAAGAGGGGACAGGGTTAACCGGGGAGCTGTTTTTT. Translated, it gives CASSQEGTGLTGELFF.

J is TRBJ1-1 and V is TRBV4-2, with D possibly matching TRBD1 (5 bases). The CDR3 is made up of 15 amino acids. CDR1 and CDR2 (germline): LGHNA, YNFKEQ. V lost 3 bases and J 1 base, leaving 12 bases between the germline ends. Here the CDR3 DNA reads TGTGCCAGCAGCCAGTCTGGGCAGGGGAACACTGAAGCTTTCTTT. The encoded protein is CASSQSGQGNTEAFF.

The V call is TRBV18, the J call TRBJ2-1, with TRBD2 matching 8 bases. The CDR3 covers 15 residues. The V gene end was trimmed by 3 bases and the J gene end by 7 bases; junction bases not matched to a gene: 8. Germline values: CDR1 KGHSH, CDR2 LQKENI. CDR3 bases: TGTGCCAGCTCACCCGGCGGGGGGACTGGGAATGAGCAGTTCTTC. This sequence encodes CASSPGGGTGNEQFF. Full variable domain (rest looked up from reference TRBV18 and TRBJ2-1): NAGVMQNPRHLVRRRGQEARLRCSPMKGHSHVYWYRQLPEEGLKFMVYLQKENIIDESGMPKERFSAEFPKEGPSILRIQQVVRGDSAAYFCASSPGGGTGNEQFFGPGTRLTVL.

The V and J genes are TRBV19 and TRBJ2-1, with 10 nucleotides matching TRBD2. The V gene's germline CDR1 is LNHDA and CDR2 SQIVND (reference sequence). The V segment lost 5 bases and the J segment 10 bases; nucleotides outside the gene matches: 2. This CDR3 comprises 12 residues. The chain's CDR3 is CASSPAGGEQFF. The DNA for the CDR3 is TGTGCCAGTAGTCCAGCGGGGGGGGAGCAGTTCTTC.

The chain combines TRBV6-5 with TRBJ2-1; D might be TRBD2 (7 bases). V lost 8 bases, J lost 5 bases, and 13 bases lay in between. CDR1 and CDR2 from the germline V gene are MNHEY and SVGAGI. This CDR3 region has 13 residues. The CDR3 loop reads CASGRGLNNEQFF. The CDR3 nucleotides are TGTGCCAGCGGCAGGGGACTAAACAATGAGCAGTTCTTC.

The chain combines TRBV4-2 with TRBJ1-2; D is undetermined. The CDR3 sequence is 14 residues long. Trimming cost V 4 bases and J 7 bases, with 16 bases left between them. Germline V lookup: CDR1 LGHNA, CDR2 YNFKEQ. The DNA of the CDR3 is TGTGCCAGCAGCCTGGGTACTCCCGGAGGTGGCTACACCTTC. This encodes CASSLGTPGGGYTF.

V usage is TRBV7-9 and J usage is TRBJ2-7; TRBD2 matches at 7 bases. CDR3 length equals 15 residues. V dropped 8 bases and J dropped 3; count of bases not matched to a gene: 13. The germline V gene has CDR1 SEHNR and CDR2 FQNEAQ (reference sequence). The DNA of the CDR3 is TGTGCCAGCGGCCCCCCCGGCGGGAGAGACTACGAGCAGTACTTC. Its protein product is CASGPPGGRDYEQYF. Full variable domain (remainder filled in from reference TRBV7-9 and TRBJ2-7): DTGVSQNPRHKITKRGQNVTFRCDPISEHNRLYWYRQTLGQGPEFLTYFQNEAQLEKSRLLSDRFSAERPKGSFSTLEIQRTEQGDSAMYLCASGPPGGRDYEQYFGPGTRLTVT.

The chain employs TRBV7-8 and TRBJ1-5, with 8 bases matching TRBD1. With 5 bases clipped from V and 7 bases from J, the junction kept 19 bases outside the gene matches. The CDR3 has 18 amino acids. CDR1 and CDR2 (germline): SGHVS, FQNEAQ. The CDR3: CASSLEAGGTGRGQPQHF. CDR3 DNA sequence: TGTGCCAGCAGCCTGGAAGCGGGGGGGACAGGACGAGGGCAGCCCCAGCATTTT.